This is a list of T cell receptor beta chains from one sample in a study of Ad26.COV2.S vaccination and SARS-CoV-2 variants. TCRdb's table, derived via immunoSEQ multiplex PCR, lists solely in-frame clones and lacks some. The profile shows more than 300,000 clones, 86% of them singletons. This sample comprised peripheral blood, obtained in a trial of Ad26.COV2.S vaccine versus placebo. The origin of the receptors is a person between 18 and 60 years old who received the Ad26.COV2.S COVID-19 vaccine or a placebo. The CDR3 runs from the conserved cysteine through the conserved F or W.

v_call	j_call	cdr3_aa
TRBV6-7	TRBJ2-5	CASERGWRQETQYF
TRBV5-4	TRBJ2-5	CASSSGLPPISLNRETQYF
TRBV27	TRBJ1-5	CASSLGTANQPQHF
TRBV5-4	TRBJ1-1	CASRRGDRNTEAFF
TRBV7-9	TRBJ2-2	CASNGGTTNTGELFF
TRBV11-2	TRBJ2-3	CASSLEGGASPPTDTQYF
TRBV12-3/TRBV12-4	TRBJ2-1	CASSWGLGNEQFF
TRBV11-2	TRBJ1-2	CASSLGVLNYGYTF
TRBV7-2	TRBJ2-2	CASSLTQGSTGELFF
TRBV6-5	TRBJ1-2	CASSRGADYGYTF
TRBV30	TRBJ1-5	CACGQGDNQPQHF
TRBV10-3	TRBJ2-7	CAISVDRTYEQYF
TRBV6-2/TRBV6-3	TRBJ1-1	CASSSNWNTEAFF
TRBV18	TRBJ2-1	CASSPDITGMGGNEQFF
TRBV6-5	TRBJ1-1	CASRPRDRNTEAFF
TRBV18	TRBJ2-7	CASSPPLPGDYEQYF
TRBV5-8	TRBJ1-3	CASSLWGSGNTIYF
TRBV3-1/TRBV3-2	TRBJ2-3	CASSQDIRTGGEDTQYF
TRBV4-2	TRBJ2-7	CASSQTTGSYEQYF
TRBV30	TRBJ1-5	CAWSDQGQGKNQPQHF
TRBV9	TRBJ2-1	CASGLAGGSEQFF
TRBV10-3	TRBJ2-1	CAISDPGQGSYNEQFF
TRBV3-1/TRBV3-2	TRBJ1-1	CASSSVWDTEAFF
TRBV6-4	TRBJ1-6	CASPPGRNNSPLHF
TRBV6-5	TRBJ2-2	CASSWGVGELFF
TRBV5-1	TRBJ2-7	CASSLATGRTSYEQYF
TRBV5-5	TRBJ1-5	CASSARQRDQPQHF
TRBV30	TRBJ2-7	CAWSPGTSGGEQYF